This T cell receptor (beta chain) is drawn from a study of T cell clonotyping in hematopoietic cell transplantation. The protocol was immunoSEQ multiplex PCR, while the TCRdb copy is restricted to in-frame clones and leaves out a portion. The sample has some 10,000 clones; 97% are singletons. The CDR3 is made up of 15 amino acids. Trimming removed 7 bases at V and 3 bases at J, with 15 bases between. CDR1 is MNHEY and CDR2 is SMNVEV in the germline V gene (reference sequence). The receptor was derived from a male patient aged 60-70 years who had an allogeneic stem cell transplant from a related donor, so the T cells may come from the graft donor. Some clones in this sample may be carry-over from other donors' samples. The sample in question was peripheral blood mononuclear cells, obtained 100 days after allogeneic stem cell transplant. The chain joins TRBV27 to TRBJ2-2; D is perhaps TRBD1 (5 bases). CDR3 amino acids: CASKVVHRYTGELFF. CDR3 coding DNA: TGTGCCAGCAAGGTAGTGCACAGGTACACCGGGGAGCTGTTTTTT.